What follows are 32 T cell receptor beta chains derived from one specimen sequenced in a study of T-cell memory formation after mild COVID-19. TCRdb analysed the 5' RACE reads with MiXCR anew, one entry per CDR3 protein. Altogether about 310,000 distinct CDR3 sequences are present, roughly 15% being singletons, with the ten largest covering more than 20%. Sequenced input: PBMCs or a T cell subset sorted from them (not recorded which). These receptors originate from a man in his late teens or twenties who had mild COVID-19 (a few samples of this study predate the infection). Cell type and time point are not known.

This clonotype was counted at least ten times. This chain connects TRBV7-9 to TRBJ2-5; 10 positions agree with TRBD1. The germline CDR1 and CDR2 sequences are SEHNR and FQNEAQ (reference sequence). CDR3 length: 14 residues. After removal of 6 bases from V and 2 bases from J, the junction contained 3 bases not matched to a gene. The CDR3 DNA sequence: TGTGCCAGCAGGAGGACAGGGGGACAAGAGACCCAGTACTTC. Amino acids: CASRRTGGQETQYF.

The V and J genes are TRBV27 and TRBJ1-5; 11 bases agree with TRBD1. The CDR3 has 17 residues. V lost 3 bases to trimming and J lost 7 bases; unmatched junction nucleotides: 11. The V gene's germline CDR1 is MNHEY and CDR2 SMNVEV (reference sequence). The chain's CDR3 is CASSLSGTGGSSQPQHF. CDR3 nucleotide sequence: TGTGCCAGCAGTTTGTCCGGGACAGGGGGTTCCAGCCAGCCCCAGCATTTT.

V is TRBV20-1 and J is TRBJ1-4, with TRBD1 matching 10 bases. The V gene end was trimmed by 4 bases and the J gene end by 8 bases; junction bases not matched to a gene: 7. This CDR3 has 14 residues. Germline V CDR1 and CDR2: DFQATT, SNEGSKA (reference sequence). The CDR3 loop reads CSAKTGGEGEKLFF. Written as DNA, the CDR3 is TGCAGTGCTAAGACAGGGGGCGAGGGGGAAAAACTGTTTTTT.

This clonotype occurred a few times. The rearrangement joins TRBV4-3 to TRBJ2-7; 9 bases are a match to TRBD1. CDR1 LGHNA and CDR2 YSLEER come from the germline V gene. V dropped 0 bases and J dropped 7; count of bases not matched to a gene: 4. This CDR3 has 14 residues. The chain's CDR3 is CASSQERTGEEQYF. The CDR3, as DNA: TGCGCCAGCAGCCAAGAGAGGACAGGGGAAGAGCAGTACTTC.

In the case of this clonotype: The junction departs from germline at one end; a sequencing error may be responsible. J is TRBJ2-1 and V is TRBV7-8; 7 nucleotides align to TRBD1. This CDR3 contains 12 residues. Germline V gene data show CDR1 as SGHVS and CDR2 as FQNEAQ. The CDR3 here is CASSPRRGTEIF. The DNA for the CDR3 is TGTGCCAGCAGCCCCCGGCGAGGGACAGAGATATTC.

V is TRBV11-2 and J is TRBJ2-7; 10 positions agree with TRBD1. CDR1 and CDR2 (germline): SGHAT, FQNNGV. The CDR3 is 14 amino acids. The V and J ends lost 8 bases and 5 bases, in that order; junction bases with no gene match: 9. This CDR3 reads CASARDRGFDEQYV. Here the CDR3 DNA reads TGTGCCAGCGCCCGGGACAGGGGATTTGACGAGCAGTACGTC.

The genes are TRBV12-3 or TRBV12-4 and TRBJ2-7, with TRBD1 identical over 9 bases. After removal of 4 bases from V and 4 bases from J, the junction contained 5 bases not matched to a gene. This CDR3 contains 14 residues. CDR3 nucleotides: TGTGCCAGCAGTTCGGACAGGGGTTTTTACGAGCAGTACTTC. This codes for CASSSDRGFYEQYF.

The gene calls are TRBV2 and TRBJ2-5; 11 nucleotides agree with TRBD1. V trimming: 7 bases; J trimming: 1 base; junction bases outside the gene matches: 5. The CDR3 length is 15 residues. The germline V gene has CDR1 SNHLY and CDR2 FYNNEI. DNA for the CDR3: TGTGCCAGCACGGACAGGGGGCAGTTCCAAGAGACCCAGTACTTC. This codes for CASTDRGQFQETQYF.

The table lists this clonotype with a few counts. The rearrangement uses TRBV9 and TRBJ2-3, with 12 bases identical to TRBD2. The junction had 11 bases not matched to a gene; V was cut back by 4 bases and J by 2 bases. The germline V gene encodes CDR1 SGDLS and CDR2 YYNGEE. CDR3 length: 18 amino acids. CDR3 sequence (DNA): TGTGCCAGCAGCTCCAGCCGACTAGCGGGGGCAGTCACAGATACGCAGTATTTT. Protein product: CASSSSRLAGAVTDTQYF.

The V gene is TRBV12-3 or TRBV12-4, the J gene TRBJ1-3; no firm D call. V was cut by 1 base and J by 3 bases, with 10 bases left in between. The CDR3 is 15 residues long. The CDR3 coding sequence is TGTGCCAGCAGTTTAGAATCGAGATTTGGAAACACCATATATTTT. Its translation: CASSLESRFGNTIYF.

This clonotype has more than one count but fewer than ten. This chain joins TRBV15 and TRBJ2-7; maybe TRBD1 (5 bases). This CDR3 is built from 13 residues. From germline, CDR1 is LNHNV and CDR2 YYDKDF (reference sequence). The germline V and J ends were trimmed by 6 bases and 6 bases, with 15 bases remaining between them. Here the CDR3 DNA reads TGTGCCACCAGATCTAGGGGCGAAGGCGAGCAGTACTTC. Translated: CATRSRGEGEQYF.

This clonotype appeared a few times. The junction departs from the called germline gene at one end, perhaps through a read error. V and J are TRBV7-7 and TRBJ2-5, with 8 bases that match TRBD1. This CDR3 is 15 amino acids long. Per germline, CDR1 SSHAT and CDR2 FNYEAQ (reference sequence). The CDR3 loop reads CASSAGTGGSETQYF. The CDR3, as DNA: TGTGCTAGCAGCGCAGGGACAGGCGGGTCAGAGACCCAGTACTTC.

This clonotype has more than one count but fewer than ten. The V call is TRBV5-1, the J call TRBJ2-1; tentative D call: TRBD1 (6 bases). Germline V gene sequence: CDR1 SGHRS, CDR2 YFSETQ. This CDR3 has 16 residues. The V gene lost 0 bases and the J gene lost 4 bases, with 14 bases spanning the gap. In nucleotides, the CDR3 is TGCGCCAGCAGCTTGGGAGCCGGGACACGGTACAATGAGCAGTTCTTC. Its translation: CASSLGAGTRYNEQFF.

The chain uses TRBV10-3 and TRBJ2-2; no clear D. The CDR3 is 11 residues long. Looked up from germline, CDR1 is ENHRY and CDR2 is SYGVKD. V lost 8 bases and J lost 4, with 5 bases in between. The CDR3 bases are TGTGCCATCTGGGGCACCGGGGAGCTGTTTTTT. Amino acids: CAIWGTGELFF.

V is TRBV5-1 and J is TRBJ2-3, with D possibly TRBD2 on 6 matching bases. The CDR3 contains 16 residues. V dropped 3 bases and J dropped 3 bases, with 17 bases sitting between them. The V gene's germline CDR1 is SGHRS and CDR2 YFSETQ. CDR3 in DNA: TGCGCCAGCAGCTCCCTTTTGGCAGGGAGGACAGATACGCAGTATTTT. The encoded protein is CASSSLLAGRTDTQYF.

As DNA, the CDR3 is TGCGCCAGCAGCTTAACGGGGTCGGAAAACAATGAGCAGTTCTTC. Translation gives CASSLTGSENNEQFF. The chain employs TRBV5-1 and TRBJ2-1, with a tentative D call TRBD2 (5 bases). The CDR3 contains 15 residues. Per germline, CDR1 SGHRS and CDR2 YFSETQ. V was cut by 2 bases and J by 5 bases, with 14 bases left in between.

The gene calls are TRBV6-2 or TRBV6-3 and TRBJ2-3; D remains ambiguous. The germline CDR1 and CDR2 sequences are MNHEY and SVGEGT. The CDR3 totals 15 residues. Deletions cut 2 bases from V and 2 bases from J, with 11 bases between. The CDR3 coding sequence is TGTGCCAGCAGTTACCCCGGAGTCGACACAGATACGCAGTATTTT. Its translation is CASSYPGVDTDTQYF.

This clonotype has only a few counts. The V call is TRBV7-2, the J call TRBJ1-1; D ambiguous. Germline CDR1 is SGHTA and CDR2 is FQGNSA. V dropped 3 bases and J dropped 6 bases, with 8 bases sitting between them. The CDR3 loop spans 12 amino acids. CDR3: CASSFVGAEAFF. The CDR3 bases are TGTGCCAGCAGCTTTGTTGGCGCTGAAGCTTTCTTT.

The chain has TRBV7-9 and TRBJ2-6; D gene uncertain. Germline lookup yields CDR1 SEHNR and CDR2 FQNEAQ (reference sequence). This CDR3 region has 19 residues. V was pared by 4 bases and J by 2 bases, with 21 bases between. As DNA, the CDR3 is TGTGCCAGCAGCTCCGGCCGGGTTTCGAATGGGGCTGGGGCCAACGTCCTGACTTTC. This codes for CASSSGRVSNGAGANVLTF.

This clonotype came up a few times. This chain joins TRBV7-3 and TRBJ1-2; no firm D call. CDR3 size: 15 residues. The V gene lost 2 bases and the J gene lost 5 bases, with 15 bases spanning the gap. CDR1 SGHTA and CDR2 FQGTGA come from the germline V gene. DNA for the CDR3: TGTGCCAGCAGCTTACGGACGTTGGCGAGGTATGGCTACACCTTC. It is translated as CASSLRTLARYGYTF.

V gene TRBV20-1 combines with J gene TRBJ2-5, with 7 bases fitting TRBD2. The CDR3 is 14 residues long. Germline V gene data show CDR1 as DFQATT and CDR2 as SNEGSKA (reference sequence). V lost 4 bases, J lost 4 bases, and 9 bases stayed unmatched. CDR3 loop: CSATQGGGGETQYF. CDR3 coding DNA: TGCAGTGCTACCCAGGGAGGCGGGGGAGAGACCCAGTACTTC.

The chain joins TRBV12-3 or TRBV12-4 to TRBJ1-6; tentative D call: TRBD1 (5 bases). The CDR3 is 13 amino acids. Trimming removed 5 bases at V and 8 bases at J, with 10 bases between. Here the CDR3 DNA reads TGTGCCAGCAGTCCGGGGCAGTATTCACCCCTCCACTTT. It specifies CASSPGQYSPLHF.

In this sample, this clonotype turned up a few times. The chain employs TRBV12-3 or TRBV12-4 and TRBJ2-5, with D perhaps TRBD2 (6 bases). Trimming stripped 5 bases from V and 5 bases from J, with 15 bases between. The CDR3 covers 14 residues. The CDR3 loop reads CASSPATAGETQYF. CDR3 bases: TGTGCCAGCAGTCCGGCGACGGCGGGGGAGACCCAGTACTTC.

The gene calls are TRBV9 and TRBJ2-3, with 8 bases fitting TRBD1. CDR1 and CDR2 from the germline V gene are SGDLS and YYNGEE. The J segment lost 1 base and the V segment lost 3 bases, leaving 1 base of the junction unmatched. There are 14 residues in the CDR3. The CDR3, as DNA: TGTGCCAGCAGCGCGGACAGGGGCACAGATACGCAGTATTTT. It yields the protein CASSADRGTDTQYF.

The chain combines TRBV29-1 with TRBJ2-2, with D possibly being TRBD1 (5 bases). V was trimmed by 0 bases and J by 7 bases, leaving 18 bases between them. CDR1 and CDR2 from the germline V gene are SQVTM and ANQGSEA. The CDR3 runs 16 residues. The CDR3 DNA reads as TGCAGCGTTGAAGATCTTAGCCCAGGGATTGGCGGGGAGCTGTTTTTT. Translating it yields CSVEDLSPGIGGELFF.

This clonotype was counted only a few times. The CDR3 coding sequence is TGTGCCAGCAGTTGGACAGAATATGGCTACACCTTC. As protein: CASSWTEYGYTF. The V and J genes are TRBV12-3 or TRBV12-4 and TRBJ1-2; tentatively, D is TRBD1 (6 bases). The CDR3 consists of 12 residues. The V end was cut by 4 bases, the J end by 5 bases, with 8 bases between.

The CDR3 DNA reads as TGTGCCAGTGGGGCAGACTACTACAATGAGCAGTTCTTC. This translates into CASGADYYNEQFF. The rearrangement joins TRBV6-6 to TRBJ2-1; D could derive from TRBD1 or TRBD2 (5 bases each). The germline V gene has CDR1 MNHNY and CDR2 SVGAGI (reference sequence). V lost 9 bases and J 3 bases, leaving 12 bases between the germline ends. The length of the CDR3 is 13 residues.

In its sample, this clonotype was seen a few times. This chain joins TRBV7-8 and TRBJ2-7; unclear D gene. With 1 base removed from V and 6 bases from J, the gap between germline ends came to 16 bases. This CDR3 contains 15 residues. Germline V gene sequence: CDR1 SGHVS, CDR2 FQNEAQ. In DNA, the CDR3 is TGTGCCAGCAGCTTAGGGGGAACTTTGATCGGCGAGCAGTACGTC. Its translation: CASSLGGTLIGEQYV.

The chain recombines TRBV6-5 with TRBJ1-2, with a possible D match to TRBD1 (6 bases). The V end was cut by 5 bases, the J end by 7 bases, with 14 bases between. The CDR3 runs to 13 residues. From germline, CDR1 is MNHEY and CDR2 SVGAGI. CDR3 amino acids: CASSPSGARGYTF. The CDR3 coding sequence is TGTGCCAGCAGTCCGTCGGGGGCACGTGGCTACACCTTC.

This clonotype was found many times. V and J are TRBV10-3 and TRBJ1-3, with D perhaps TRBD1 (5 bases). The ends were cut back, 6 bases at V and 1 base at J, with 16 bases in the middle. This CDR3 is built from 16 residues. CDR1 ENHRY and CDR2 SYGVKD come from the germline V gene. This CDR3 is CAISQRRAVSGNTIYF. Here the CDR3 DNA reads TGTGCCATCAGCCAACGCAGGGCGGTATCTGGAAACACCATATATTTT.

J is TRBJ2-3 and V is TRBV15; D is undetermined. The V and J ends lost 2 bases and 4 bases respectively, with 10 bases between them. The CDR3 loop spans 14 amino acids. Looked up from germline, CDR1 is LNHNV and CDR2 is YYDKDF (reference sequence). The CDR3 sequence is CATSRSAWADTQYF. For the CDR3, the DNA is TGTGCCACCAGCAGATCCGCTTGGGCAGATACGCAGTATTTT.

The sample holds a few counts of this clonotype. The chain is built from TRBV4-3 and TRBJ2-7; no definite D call. The germline V gene has CDR1 LGHNA and CDR2 YSLEER. The CDR3 spans 13 residues. V lost 2 bases to trimming and J lost 4 bases, with 9 bases between them. The CDR3 reads CASSQLIRYEQYF. CDR3 sequence (DNA): TGCGCCAGCAGCCAATTGATAAGGTACGAGCAGTACTTC.